A single sample gave rise to the 10 T cell receptor beta chains below, sequenced in a study of cytomegalovirus exposure and HLA in healthy donors. Use of 60 Vbeta and 13 Jbeta primers characterized the PCR. Sequenced by immunoSEQ multiplex PCR; TCRdb stores in-frame clones only, minus some. The sample yields around 170,000 clones, over 70% seen once. Sequenced material: PBMCs. The receptors stem from a woman aged 40-49 years in good health and CMV-seropositive.

CDR3 DNA sequence: TGCGCCAGCAGCCAGACGAGGAGACTCACCGGGGAGCTGTTTTTT. Amino acid sequence: CASSQTRRLTGELFF. The chain has TRBV4-3 and TRBJ2-2; no clear D gene. Trimming cost V 3 bases and J 4 bases, with 12 bases left between them. In germline, CDR1 is LGHNA, CDR2 YSLEER. The CDR3 totals 15 residues.

The sample holds a few counts of this clone. The J gene is TRBJ2-7, the V gene TRBV27; TRBD1 aligns across 8 bases. The CDR3 consists of 15 residues. Per germline, CDR1 MNHEY and CDR2 SMNVEV (reference sequence). V shed 5 bases and J 3 bases; nucleotides not matched to a gene: 9. CDR3 sequence (DNA): TGTGCCAGCAGTAAAACAGGGGGAGGTGGCTACGAGCAGTACTTC. Translated: CASSKTGGGGYEQYF.

V usage is TRBV19 and J usage is TRBJ1-4; 7 nucleotides line up with TRBD1. CDR3 length: 16 amino acids. Germline CDR1 LNHDA, CDR2 SQIVND (reference sequence). The V gene end was trimmed by 3 bases and the J gene end by 3 bases; junction bases not matched to a gene: 7. CDR3 protein: CASSITGVNPNEKLFF. CDR3 DNA: TGTGCCAGTAGTATCACAGGGGTGAATCCTAATGAAAAACTGTTTTTT.

CDR3 bases: TGTGCCATCAGTTTGACAGACTCTGGAAACACCATATATTTT. Translated: CAISLTDSGNTIYF. V gene TRBV10-3 combines with J gene TRBJ1-3; weak D call: TRBD1 (5 bases). V lost 5 bases and J lost 0, with 8 bases in between. The CDR3 length is 14 residues. Per the germline V gene, CDR1 is ENHRY and CDR2 is SYGVKD.

This clone was seen only once. This chain connects TRBV19 to TRBJ1-5; D unresolved. CDR3 size: 15 residues. Germline V gene sequence: CDR1 LNHDA, CDR2 SQIVND (reference sequence). Trimming took off 0 bases at V and 1 base at J, with 7 bases between the two ends. CDR3 DNA sequence: TGTGCCAGTAGTATAGATCCGTCGAGCAATCAGCCCCAGCATTTT. This codes for CASSIDPSSNQPQHF.

This chain connects TRBV27 to TRBJ1-2; 10 bases line up with TRBD1. Germline V gene data show CDR1 as MNHEY and CDR2 as SMNVEV (reference sequence). V shed 1 base, J shed 3 bases, and the junction held 8 bases outside the gene matches. The CDR3 has 17 residues. The CDR3 region is CASSLFGTGVGDYGYTF. The CDR3 nucleotides read TGTGCCAGCAGTTTATTTGGGACAGGGGTTGGTGACTATGGCTACACCTTC.

A single count supports this clone. The rearrangement uses TRBV14 and TRBJ1-1, with D possibly matching TRBD1 (6 bases). The germline CDR1 and CDR2 sequences are SGHDN and FVKESK. The CDR3 spans 12 residues. The V end lost 4 bases, the J end lost 7 bases, and 10 bases lay between the germline ends. As DNA, the CDR3 is TGTGCCAGCAGCCGAAGACAGGATGAAGCTTTCTTT. Its protein product is CASSRRQDEAFF. Full variable domain (missing parts from reference TRBV14 and TRBJ1-1): EAGVTQFPSHSVIEKGQTVTLRCDPISGHDNLYWYRRVMGKEIKFLLHFVKESKQDESGMPNNRFLAERTGGTYSTLKVQPAELEDSGVYFCASSRRQDEAFFGQGTRLTVV.

This rearrangement joins TRBV6-6 to TRBJ2-3; the D gene is possibly TRBD2 (5 bases). The CDR3 spans 16 residues. The germline V and J ends were trimmed by 2 bases and 2 bases, with 14 bases remaining between them. Germline-derived CDR1 and CDR2 are MNHNY and SVGAGI (reference sequence). CDR3 DNA: TGTGCCAGCAGTTACGGAGCGGTATTGTTCACAGATACGCAGTATTTT. It codes for CASSYGAVLFTDTQYF.

The chain combines TRBV30 with TRBJ2-3; TRBD1 might be the D (6 bases). V was cut by 4 bases and J by 7 bases, with 15 bases left in between. This CDR3 is built from 13 residues. Looked up from germline, CDR1 is GTSNPN and CDR2 is SVGIG (reference sequence). CDR3 DNA: TGTGCCTGGACCCAACCAGGGGAACATACGCAGTATTTT. It is translated as CAWTQPGEHTQYF.

This clone has more than one count but fewer than ten. Different DNA sequences within this sample yield the same CDR3. This chain connects TRBV9 to TRBJ2-3, with 8 positions matching TRBD1. CDR1 and CDR2 (germline): SGDLS, YYNGEE. This CDR3 has 15 residues. V trimming: 2 bases; J trimming: 2 bases; junction bases outside the gene matches: 4. In nucleotides, the CDR3 is TGTGCCAGCAGCGTGGGGACAGGAGTCACAGATACGCAGTATTTT. Amino acids: CASSVGTGVTDTQYF. Together with reference TRBV9 and TRBJ2-3, the CDR3 gives the full variable domain: DSGVTQTPKHLITATGQRVTLRCSPRSGDLSVYWYQQSLDQGLQFLIQYYNGEERAKGNILERFSAQQFPDLHSELNLSSLELGDSALYFCASSVGTGVTDTQYFGPGTRLTVL.